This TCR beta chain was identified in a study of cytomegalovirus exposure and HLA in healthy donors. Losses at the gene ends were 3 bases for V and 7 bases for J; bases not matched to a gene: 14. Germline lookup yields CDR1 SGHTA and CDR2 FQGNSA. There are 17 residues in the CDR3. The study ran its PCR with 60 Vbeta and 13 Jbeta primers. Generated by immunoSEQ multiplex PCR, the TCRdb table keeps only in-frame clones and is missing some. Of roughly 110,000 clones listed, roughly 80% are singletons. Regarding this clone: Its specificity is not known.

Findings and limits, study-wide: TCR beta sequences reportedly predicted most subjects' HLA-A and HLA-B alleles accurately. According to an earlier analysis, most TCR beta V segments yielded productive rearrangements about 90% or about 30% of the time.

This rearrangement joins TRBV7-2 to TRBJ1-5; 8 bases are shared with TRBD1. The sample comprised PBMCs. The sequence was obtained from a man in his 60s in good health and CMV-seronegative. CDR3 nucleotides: TGTGCCAGCAGCTTGGGCAGGGGGCCTCTTTTTGGCCAGCCCCAGCATTTT. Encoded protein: CASSLGRGPLFGQPQHF.